The 20 T cell receptor beta chains given below trace back to one sample, sequenced in a study of blood T cell repertoires in COVID-19. TCRdb's copy holds only in-frame clones and misses some; the assay was immunoSEQ multiplex PCR. This sample yields over 15,000 clones, of which less than 80% are seen a single time; 25% to 35% belongs to the top ten. Material: peripheral blood. Source of these receptors: a man between 65 and 85 years old with active or convalescent COVID-19.

This chain links TRBV19 with TRBJ1-2; 11 bases line up with TRBD1. The V gene's germline CDR1 is LNHDA and CDR2 SQIVND (reference sequence). V trimming: 5 bases; J trimming: 6 bases; junction bases outside the gene matches: 8. The CDR3 sequence is 15 residues long. CDR3 nucleotide sequence: TGTGCCAGTAGTGTCCCCGGGACAGGGGGTCATGGCTACACCTTC. This sequence encodes CASSVPGTGGHGYTF.

This clone has a handful of counts. V and J are TRBV19 and TRBJ2-7; D is perhaps TRBD2 (5 bases). V dropped 4 bases and J dropped 7 bases, with 17 bases sitting between them. This CDR3 has 14 amino acids. Germline loops: CDR1 LNHDA, CDR2 SQIVND (reference sequence). CDR3 in amino acids: CASSKDHPRGEQYF. The CDR3 region has the DNA TGTGCCAGTAGTAAGGACCATCCTCGGGGTGAGCAGTACTTC. The whole variable domain, remainder taken from reference TRBV19 and TRBJ2-7, is DGGITQSPKYLFRKEGQNVTLSCEQNLNHDAMYWYRQDPGQGLRLIYYSQIVNDFQKGDIAEGYSVSREKKESFPLTVTSAQKNPTAFYLCASSKDHPRGEQYFGPGTRLTVT.

This clone rates as medium-sized. The genes are TRBV28 and TRBJ2-7, with a weak D call TRBD1 (5 bases). The V gene's germline CDR1 is MDHEN and CDR2 SYDVKM. Trimming stripped 4 bases from V and 1 base from J, with 11 bases between. This CDR3 contains 14 residues. This CDR3 is CASSSDRQSYEQYF. CDR3 DNA sequence: TGTGCCAGCAGTTCTGATCGACAGTCCTACGAGCAGTACTTC.

This clone was counted a few times. The chain recombines TRBV28 with TRBJ1-5; 8 nucleotides align to TRBD1. The CDR3 spans 14 residues. V gave up 4 bases and J gave up 7 bases; unmatched junction bases: 6. Germline assignment: CDR1 MDHEN and CDR2 SYDVKM. The CDR3 is CASSSGQGNQPQHF. In nucleotides, the CDR3 is TGTGCCAGCAGTTCCGGACAGGGAAACCAGCCCCAGCATTTT.

J is TRBJ1-4 and V is TRBV29-1; 8 bases are a match to TRBD1. V lost 1 base to trimming and J lost 5 bases; unmatched junction nucleotides: 0. The germline gives CDR1 SQVTM, CDR2 ANQGSEA. This CDR3 region has 13 residues. The CDR3 DNA sequence: TGCAGCGTTGAAGGGACAGGGAATGAAAAACTGTTTTTT. The encoded protein is CSVEGTGNEKLFF.

This rearrangement joins TRBV5-1 to TRBJ1-5; D not resolved. This CDR3 is 14 amino acids long. V lost 0 bases and J lost 10, with 14 bases in between. CDR1 and CDR2 (germline): SGHRS, YFSETQ. This chain's CDR3 is CASSLGNLGSPQHF. CDR3 coding DNA: TGCGCCAGCAGCTTGGGCAATTTGGGCAGCCCCCAGCATTTT.

Here the CDR3 reads CASRRQGTEAFF. CDR3 coding DNA: TGTGCCAGCAGGAGACAGGGGACTGAAGCTTTCTTT. This rearrangement joins TRBV7-2 to TRBJ1-1; 8 nucleotides match TRBD1. Germline V lookup: CDR1 SGHTA, CDR2 FQGNSA. Trimming at V came to 6 bases and at J to 5 bases, leaving 2 bases not matched to a gene. The CDR3 consists of 12 residues.

The CDR3 DNA follows: TGTGCCAGTAGTTCCACCGGGACAGGGTCCTACGAGCAGTACTTC. Encoded protein: CASSSTGTGSYEQYF. The chain has TRBV19 and TRBJ2-7, with TRBD1 matching over 9 bases. The germline gives CDR1 LNHDA, CDR2 SQIVND (reference sequence). V lost 5 bases, J lost 1 base, and 6 bases stayed unmatched. The CDR3 is 15 amino acids.

This clone was counted a few times. The chain couples TRBV6-5 to TRBJ2-7; a possible D gene is TRBD1 (6 bases). V lost 6 bases and J lost 5, with 11 bases in between. Germline CDR1 MNHEY, CDR2 SVGAGI. This CDR3 has 12 amino acids. CDR3 coding DNA: TGTGCCAGCAGACTCGACAGGAACGAGCAGTACTTC. This codes for CASRLDRNEQYF.

Here the CDR3 reads CASSPAVAGTDTQYF. The CDR3 DNA sequence: TGTGCCAGCTCACCAGCAGTAGCAGGGACAGATACGCAGTATTTT. The V and J genes are TRBV18 and TRBJ2-3, with D perhaps matching TRBD1 (5 bases). V shed 2 bases and J shed 3 bases, with 12 bases lying between them. Germline assignment: CDR1 KGHSH and CDR2 LQKENI. CDR3 size: 15 residues.

This clone was seen only a few times. The chain couples TRBV20-1 to TRBJ1-2, with TRBD1 matching 7 bases. This CDR3 comprises 13 residues. Germline trimming cut 3 bases from V and 3 bases from J; bases unmatched to any gene: 4. Germline CDR1 and CDR2: DFQATT and SNEGSKA (reference sequence). The CDR3 coding sequence is TGCAGTGCTAGTGAGGGGGCAGACTATGGCTACACCTTC. Protein sequence: CSASEGADYGYTF.

The chain recombines TRBV7-9 with TRBJ2-5, with a possible D match to TRBD1 (5 bases). Trimming cost V 5 bases and J 5 bases, with 12 bases left between them. The CDR3 contains 13 residues. CDR1 SEHNR and CDR2 FQNEAQ come from the germline V gene (reference sequence). CDR3 sequence reads: CASSPKGPETQYF. The CDR3 DNA is TGTGCCAGCAGCCCGAAGGGGCCGGAGACCCAGTACTTC.

The chain links TRBV3-1 (or the pseudogene TRBV3-2) to TRBJ2-5, with 12 bases aligning to TRBD2. Germline V gene sequence: CDR1 LGHDT, CDR2 YNNKEL (reference sequence). This CDR3 has 16 amino acids. Germline trimming cut 4 bases from V and 1 base from J; bases unmatched to any gene: 4. The CDR3 protein is CASSPSSGGAQETQYF. DNA of the CDR3: TGTGCCAGCAGCCCATCTAGCGGGGGGGCCCAAGAGACCCAGTACTTC.

A few counts support this clone. The chain links TRBV4-3 to TRBJ1-1; 10 nucleotides line up with TRBD1. The J segment lost 1 base and the V segment lost 3 bases, leaving 5 bases of the junction unmatched. Germline lookup yields CDR1 LGHNA and CDR2 YSLEER. The CDR3 is made up of 16 amino acids. CDR3 DNA sequence: TGCGCCAGCAGCCAGGGGGGACAGGGGAAGAACACTGAAGCTTTCTTT. Its translation: CASSQGGQGKNTEAFF.

The J gene is TRBJ1-5, the V gene TRBV20-1, with 8 bases identical to TRBD1. This CDR3 spans 17 amino acids. Germline-derived CDR1 and CDR2 are DFQATT and SNEGSKA (reference sequence). After removal of 4 bases from V and 0 bases from J, the junction contained 11 bases not matched to a gene. The CDR3 nucleotides read TGCAGTGCTAATGACAGGGGTTGGGGGAATAGCAATCAGCCCCAGCATTTT. Translated, it gives CSANDRGWGNSNQPQHF.

The chain joins TRBV6-4 to TRBJ1-2; D may be TRBD1 (6 bases). Per germline, CDR1 MRHNA and CDR2 SNTAGT. The CDR3 sequence is 14 residues long. V was pared by 10 bases and J by 8 bases, with 23 bases between. In DNA form, the CDR3 reads TGTGCCAACCGAAAGATAAGGAGGGGGGGCGGCTACACCTTC. This encodes CANRKIRRGGGYTF.

The count of this clone is one. The V call is TRBV2, the J call TRBJ2-7; D is perhaps TRBD2 (5 bases). The CDR3 consists of 14 residues. Germline values: CDR1 SNHLY, CDR2 FYNNEI. With 6 bases removed from V and 4 bases from J, the gap between germline ends came to 16 bases. Written as DNA, the CDR3 is TGTGCCAGCAGCCGGGGAGTGGGTGGGTACGAGCAGTACTTC. It yields the protein CASSRGVGGYEQYF.

The V and J genes are TRBV28 and TRBJ1-1; D may be TRBD1 (6 bases). V was cut by 7 bases and J by 4 bases, with 16 bases left in between. Germline V gene data show CDR1 as MDHEN and CDR2 as SYDVKM. The CDR3 spans 14 residues. As DNA, the CDR3 is TGTGCCAGCAAAACACAGACAGGCGTCACTGAAGCTTTCTTT. Encoded protein: CASKTQTGVTEAFF. The full variable domain, with the rest looked up from reference TRBV28 and TRBJ1-1, is DVKVTQSSRYLVKRTGEKVFLECVQDMDHENMFWYRQDPGLGLRLIYFSYDVKMKEKGDIPEGYSVSREKKERFSLILESASTNQTSMYLCASKTQTGVTEAFFGQGTRLTVV.

V and J are TRBV5-8 and TRBJ2-5, with 8 bases aligning to TRBD1. CDR1 is SGHTS, CDR2 YDEGEE, per germline. The V gene end was trimmed by 2 bases and the J gene end by 2 bases; junction bases not matched to a gene: 8. This CDR3 contains 16 residues. CDR3 DNA sequence: TGTGCCAGCAGCTTCATCCCCGGGACAGGACAAGAGACCCAGTACTTC. Its protein product is CASSFIPGTGQETQYF. The whole variable domain, remainder taken from reference TRBV5-8 and TRBJ2-5, is EAGVTQSPTHLIKTRGQQATLRCSPISGHTSVYWYQQALGLGLQFLLWYDEGEERNRGNFPPRFSGRQFPNYSSELNVNALELEDSALYLCASSFIPGTGQETQYFGPGTRLLVL.

The chain carries TRBV5-1 and TRBJ1-4; 8 nucleotides line up with TRBD1. With V trimmed by 5 bases and J by 4 bases, 13 bases remained unmatched. Germline CDR1 and CDR2: SGHRS and YFSETQ. The CDR3 has 17 amino acids. CDR3 sequence (DNA): TGCGCCAGCAGTCTAACCCCCCAGGGGGCTCTTAATGAAAAACTGTTTTTT. It translates to CASSLTPQGALNEKLFF.